These 26 T cell receptor beta chains share one sample of origin, sequenced in a study of kidney transplant recipient with SARS-CoV-2 infection. TCRdb passed the reads through MiXCR, listing each CDR3 protein once. In the table there are under 300,000 distinct CDR3 sequences, 29% of which are singletons. Material: a blood sample, obtained at baseline and on day 111 from a kidney transplant recipient. The receptors stem from a male patient in his thirties who had COVID-19 and was a kidney transplant recipient. The T cells may partly be graft donor cells.

This clonotype has just a few counts. The chain has TRBV12-3 or TRBV12-4 and TRBJ2-1, with TRBD2 as a possible D gene (5 bases). CDR3 length: 14 amino acids. V lost 11 bases and J 0 bases, leaving 14 bases between the germline ends. CDR3 in amino acids: CASRDQSSYNEQFF. CDR3 nucleotide sequence: TGTGCCTCCCGGGATCAGAGCTCCTACAATGAGCAGTTCTTC.

Ten or more counts support this clonotype. The rearrangement links TRBV20-1 to TRBJ2-7; 7 nucleotides line up with TRBD1. This CDR3 has 12 residues. CDR1 DFQATT and CDR2 SNEGSKA come from the germline V gene (reference sequence). V trimming: 6 bases; J trimming: 2 bases; junction bases outside the gene matches: 4. CDR3 sequence (DNA): TGCAGTGCGCACAGGGGACCCTACGAGCAGTACTTC. The encoded protein is CSAHRGPYEQYF.

This clonotype was counted many times. The chain joins TRBV6-2 or TRBV6-3 to TRBJ1-2; unclear D gene. V was clipped by 5 bases and J by 4 bases, with 23 bases between them. The germline V gene has CDR1 MNHEY and CDR2 SVGEGT. This CDR3 region has 17 residues. The CDR3 region has the DNA TGTGCCAGCAGTAGCTCCCGCTGCATCGGAAAGACCTATGGCTACACCTTC. Protein sequence: CASSSSRCIGKTYGYTF.

The chain combines TRBV20-1 with TRBJ2-1; TRBD2 aligns across 8 bases. With 0 bases clipped from V and 2 bases from J, the junction kept 3 bases outside the gene matches. The CDR3 loop spans 15 amino acids. Germline-derived CDR1 and CDR2 are DFQATT and SNEGSKA (reference sequence). The chain's CDR3 is CSARDSLAAYNEQFF. CDR3 coding DNA: TGCAGTGCTAGAGACTCACTAGCGGCCTACAATGAGCAGTTCTTC.

As to this clonotype: A much larger clone differs by one base, so this may be a read error. J is TRBJ1-2 and V is TRBV5-1; no firm D call. The CDR3 is 16 residues long. Germline V CDR1 and CDR2: SGHRS, YFSETQ. This CDR3 is CASSPKSVRKTYDYTF. CDR3 coding DNA: TGCGCCAGCTCCCCCAAATCGGTTCGAAAGACCTATGACTACACCTTC.

Remarks on this clonotype: A read error may be the cause here, since a much bigger clone is one base away. The genes are TRBV2 and TRBJ1-1; TRBD1 might be the D (5 bases). Per the germline V gene, CDR1 is SNHLY and CDR2 is FYNNEI. CDR3 length: 13 residues. The CDR3 loop reads CAGFRGDSPLGAF. In DNA form, the CDR3 reads TGTGCCGGCTTCAGAGGGGACTCCCCACTGGGCGCTTTT.

This clonotype was picked up many times. This chain uses TRBV19 with TRBJ1-2; 10 bases are shared with TRBD1. The CDR3 spans 17 residues. Germline V gene sequence: CDR1 LNHDA, CDR2 SQIVND (reference sequence). Losses at the gene ends were 4 bases for V and 5 bases for J; bases not matched to a gene: 13. CDR3 residues: CASSTRDRGTFGYGYTF. The CDR3 coding sequence is TGTGCCAGTAGTACCCGGGACAGGGGCACCTTTGGGTATGGCTACACCTTC. Full variable domain (rest looked up from reference TRBV19 and TRBJ1-2): DGGITQSPKYLFRKEGQNVTLSCEQNLNHDAMYWYRQDPGQGLRLIYYSQIVNDFQKGDIAEGYSVSREKKESFPLTVTSAQKNPTAFYLCASSTRDRGTFGYGYTFGSGTRLTVV.

The DNA for the CDR3 is TGTGCCAGCAGTCGGACTAGCGGGGTCCGAGAGACCCAGTACTTC. Encoded protein: CASSRTSGVRETQYF. V gene TRBV6-8 combines with J gene TRBJ2-5; the match to TRBD2 covers 12 bases. CDR1 and CDR2 (germline): MNHGY, SAAAGT. J lost 4 bases, V lost 5 bases, and 5 bases had no gene match. This CDR3 is 15 amino acids long.

On this clonotype itself: A much larger clone is a single base away; this may be a read error. The conserved closing phenylalanine or tryptophan is absent in this CDR3, likely reflecting a read error. V usage is TRBV7-1 and J usage is TRBJ1-2; D remains unclear. TRBV7-1 is an ORF, with its function uncertain. V lost 5 bases, J lost 4 bases, and 23 bases lay in between. This CDR3 has 17 amino acids. This CDR3 reads CASSGQVHEGKTYGYTL. CDR3 bases: TGTGCCAGCAGCGGGCAGGTTCACGAGGGAAAGACCTATGGCTACACCCTC.

This clonotype was recorded many times. The rearrangement links TRBV28 to TRBJ2-7; 8 positions match TRBD1. The V gene end was trimmed by 5 bases and the J gene end by 0 bases; junction bases not matched to a gene: 6. The length of the CDR3 is 15 residues. Germline V gives CDR1 MDHEN, CDR2 SYDVKM. The CDR3 DNA reads TGTGCCAGCAGTCAGGCGACAGGGGTCTCCTACGAGCAGTACTTC. This sequence encodes CASSQATGVSYEQYF.

Turning to this clonotype: This may be a read error, as it is one base from a much larger clone. The V and J genes are TRBV27 and TRBJ1-1; possible D gene TRBD1, 5 bases. The CDR3 extends over 16 amino acids. The germline V and J ends were trimmed by 5 bases and 0 bases, with 16 bases remaining between them. Germline V gene data show CDR1 as MNHEY and CDR2 as SMNVEV (reference sequence). The CDR3 coding sequence is TGTGCCAGCAGTCCCCGTCTGCGGGGGATGAACACTGAAGCTTTCTTT. It translates to CASSPRLRGMNTEAFF.

In this sample, this clonotype turned up many times. The rearrangement joins TRBV10-3 to TRBJ2-1; TRBD1 matches 10 bases. The CDR3 extends over 15 amino acids. The germline gives CDR1 ENHRY, CDR2 SYGVKD. J lost 5 bases, V lost 0 bases, and 1 base had no gene match. The CDR3 sequence: CAISESGTGDNEQFF. Here the CDR3 DNA reads TGTGCCATCAGTGAGTCTGGGACAGGGGACAATGAGCAGTTCTTC.

A remark on this clonotype: One base away lies a much larger clone, so this may be a sequencing read error. The chain recombines TRBV4-3 with TRBJ1-2, with TRBD1 as a possible D gene (6 bases). Germline CDR1 reads LGHNA; CDR2 reads YSLEER. The CDR3 runs 13 residues. CDR3: CATSTGNAYGHTF. As DNA, the CDR3 is TGCGCCACCTCCACAGGGAATGCGTATGGCCACACCTTC.

This clonotype has a count of ten or more. The chain couples TRBV18 to TRBJ2-5; TRBD1 aligns across 8 bases. From germline, CDR1 is KGHSH and CDR2 LQKENI. V dropped 6 bases and J dropped 2; count of bases not matched to a gene: 8. This CDR3 comprises 15 residues. The CDR3: CASSPRGQAQETQYF. The DNA of the CDR3 is TGTGCCAGCTCGCCCCGGGGACAGGCACAAGAGACCCAGTACTTC.

Concerning this clonotype: This could be a read error, since a much larger clone is one nucleotide away. The chain has TRBV7-7 and TRBJ1-2; D not resolved. There are 17 residues in the CDR3. In germline, CDR1 is SSHAT, CDR2 FNYEAQ (reference sequence). CDR3 residues: CASSSGGKCRKTYGCTF. The CDR3 bases are TGTGCCAGCAGCAGTGGCGGTAAGTGCCGAAAGACCTATGGCTGCACCTTC.

This clonotype was observed many times. This chain connects TRBV7-9 to TRBJ1-2, with D perhaps matching TRBD1 (6 bases). The CDR3 extends over 13 amino acids. V gave up 5 bases and J gave up 6 bases, with 13 bases separating them. Germline assignment: CDR1 SEHNR and CDR2 FQNEAQ (reference sequence). DNA of the CDR3: TGTGCCAGCAGCCTCACGGACAGTCATGGCTACACCTTC. Translated, it gives CASSLTDSHGYTF.

This clonotype has ten or more counts. V and J are TRBV6-9 and TRBJ1-2, with D uncertain. The CDR3 length is 17 residues. The germline CDR1 and CDR2 sequences are MNHGY and SVAAGI. The V and J ends lost 5 bases and 4 bases respectively, with 23 bases between them. CDR3 sequence (DNA): TGTGCCAGCAGTACTCCTTCGCCTTACGGAAAGACCTATGGCTACACCTTC. This encodes CASSTPSPYGKTYGYTF.

In the case of this clonotype: It may be a read error: a sequence one base away is much more abundant. The chain links TRBV5-1 to TRBJ1-2; no clear D. CDR3 length: 15 residues. Germline lookup yields CDR1 SGHRS and CDR2 YFSETQ. The CDR3 nucleotides are TGCGCCAGCAGCTTGGGTTCGGGAGGCGACTATGGCCACACCTTC. Protein product: CASSLGSGGDYGHTF.

In this sample, this clonotype turned up many times. This chain uses TRBV7-9 with TRBJ2-7; perhaps D is TRBD1 or TRBD2 (5 bases each). Per germline, CDR1 SEHNR and CDR2 FQNEAQ (reference sequence). This CDR3 is built from 16 residues. The V end lost 3 bases, the J end lost 2 bases, and 17 bases lay between the germline ends. CDR3 residues: CASSLGVASYPYEQYV. The CDR3 DNA sequence: TGTGCCAGCAGCTTGGGGGTGGCTAGCTATCCCTACGAGCAGTACGTC.

A remark on this clonotype: A much bigger clone sits one base away, suggesting this may be a read error. The chain uses TRBV4-2 and TRBJ2-2; 11 bases are shared with TRBD2. The CDR3 consists of 20 residues. Germline CDR1 reads LGHNA; CDR2 reads YNFKEQ. Here the CDR3 reads CASSQGIETSGRSNTGELSF. For the CDR3, the DNA is TGTGCCAGCAGCCAAGGAATCGAAACTAGCGGGAGATCCAACACCGGGGAGCTGTCTTTT.

This clonotype was detected many times. V and J are TRBV5-4 and TRBJ2-1; 12 bases are shared with TRBD2. This CDR3 is built from 14 residues. The V segment lost 5 bases and the J segment 8 bases; nucleotides outside the gene matches: 5. The germline V gene encodes CDR1 SGHNT and CDR2 YYREEE (reference sequence). The CDR3 spells CASRPGLAGYEQFF. DNA of the CDR3: TGTGCCAGCAGACCCGGACTAGCGGGGTATGAGCAGTTCTTC.

Comment on this clonotype: A read error may be the cause here, since a much bigger clone is one base away. The CDR3 sequence is CASRRAGGPRQPQHF. Here the CDR3 DNA reads TGTGCCAGCAGACGGGCAGGGGGCCCTCGGCAGCCCCAGCATTTT. This chain links TRBV6-2 or TRBV6-3 with TRBJ1-5; 8 bases are shared with TRBD1. The CDR3 totals 15 residues. V shed 6 bases, J shed 7 bases, and the junction held 11 bases outside the gene matches. Germline V gives CDR1 MNHEY, CDR2 SVGEGT.

This clonotype was seen ten or more times. The J gene is TRBJ2-7, the V gene TRBV20-1; perhaps TRBD1 as D (6 bases). Germline loops: CDR1 DFQATT, CDR2 SNEGSKA (reference sequence). CDR3 length equals 16 residues. V was trimmed by 3 bases and J by 4 bases, leaving 22 bases between them. The CDR3 region is CSARTDISTGRYEQYF. The CDR3 DNA reads TGCAGTGCTAGGACCGATATTTCTACAGGGAGATACGAGCAGTACTTC.

A word on this clonotype: This may be a read error: a much more frequent sequence differs by one nucleotide. The genes are TRBV4-1 and TRBJ2-1; no clear D gene. The length of the CDR3 is 17 residues. V gave up 3 bases and J gave up 8 bases, with 23 bases separating them. Germline lookup yields CDR1 MGHRA and CDR2 YSYEKL. The DNA for the CDR3 is TGCGCCAGCAGCCAGGGCCCATTAGGGCCGGGTACAGATGAGCAGTTCTTC. This codes for CASSQGPLGPGTDEQFF.

Points on this clonotype: The junction does not match germline at one end; this may be a read error. V is TRBV5-1 and J is TRBJ2-1, with D possibly called TRBD1 or TRBD2 (5 bases each). Germline V CDR1 and CDR2: SGHRS, YFSETQ. This CDR3 region has 16 residues. The CDR3: CASSRLGTDGYNEQSF. CDR3 nucleotides: TGCGCCAGCAGCCGGTTGGGGACGGACGGTTACAATGAGCAGTCCTTC.

This clonotype was found many times. The chain recombines TRBV7-4 with TRBJ1-2, with unresolved D. Trimming shortened V by 5 bases and J by 4 bases, and 23 bases separated the two germline ends. Germline V lookup: CDR1 SGHVT, CDR2 SQSDAQ. The CDR3 covers 17 residues. For the CDR3, the DNA is TGTGCCAGCAGCGCGGGCACTTCAGCTCGAAAGACCTATGGCTACACCTTC. Translation gives CASSAGTSARKTYGYTF. Using reference TRBV7-4 and TRBJ1-2 for the parts outside the CDR3, the full variable domain is GAGVSQSPRYKVAKRGRDVALRCDSISGHVTLYWYRQTLGQGSEVLTYSQSDAQRDKSGRPSGRFSAERPERSVSTLKIQRTEQGDSAVYLCASSAGTSARKTYGYTFGSGTRLTVV.